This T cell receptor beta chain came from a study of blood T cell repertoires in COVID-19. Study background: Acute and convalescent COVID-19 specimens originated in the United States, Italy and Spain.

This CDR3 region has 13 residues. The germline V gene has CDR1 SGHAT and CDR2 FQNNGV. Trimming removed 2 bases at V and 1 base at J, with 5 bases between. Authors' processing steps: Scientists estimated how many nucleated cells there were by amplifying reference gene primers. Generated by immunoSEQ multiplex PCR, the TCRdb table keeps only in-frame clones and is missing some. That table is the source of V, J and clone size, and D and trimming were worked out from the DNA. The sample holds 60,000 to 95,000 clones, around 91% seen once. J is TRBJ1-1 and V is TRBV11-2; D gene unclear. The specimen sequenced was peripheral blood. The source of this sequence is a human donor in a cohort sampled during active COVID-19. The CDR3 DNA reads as TGTGCCAGCAGCTTAAGAGGGAACACTGAAGCTTTCTTT. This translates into CASSLRGNTEAFF.